Listed here are 14 T cell receptor beta chains from one sample, sequenced in a study of blood T cell repertoires in COVID-19. Only in-frame clones appear in the TCRdb table, and some are missing; sequencing was by immunoSEQ multiplex PCR. The repertoire holds hundreds of thousands of clones, with about 85% as singletons. Sample: PBMCs or T cells enriched from blood (not recorded which). The receptors originated from a woman aged 55 to 70 who had recovered from COVID-19.

This chain uses TRBV29-1 with TRBJ2-2, with TRBD1 as a possible D gene (5 bases). The V gene's germline CDR1 is SQVTM and CDR2 ANQGSEA. V was pared by 0 bases and J by 2 bases, with 10 bases between. This CDR3 has 15 amino acids. For the CDR3, the DNA is TGCAGCGTTGAAGACCGGACACTTAACACCGGGGAGCTGTTTTTT. This gives the protein CSVEDRTLNTGELFF.

The V call is TRBV6-5, the J call TRBJ2-1; no reliable D call. The germline V gene has CDR1 MNHEY and CDR2 SVGAGI. V lost 5 bases to trimming and J lost 12 bases, with 17 bases between them. This CDR3 comprises 13 residues. The DNA of the CDR3 is TGTGCCAGCAGTCCCACCTCCTTGCCAGGGCAGTTCTTC. Translation: CASSPTSLPGQFF.

As concerns this clone: One end of the junction varies from germline; a read error may be responsible. This sequence joins TRBV7-7 and TRBJ2-7, with 9 bases lining up with TRBD1. The CDR3 has 15 residues. Germline V gene data show CDR1 as SSHAT and CDR2 as FNYEAQ (reference sequence). CDR3 protein: CASSLAEGQGYEQYF. Written as DNA, the CDR3 is TGTGCTAGCAGCTTAGCGGAGGGACAGGGCTACGAGCAGTACTTC.

The rearrangement uses TRBV2 and TRBJ1-5; D is unresolved. This CDR3 is 13 amino acids long. Germline V CDR1 and CDR2: SNHLY, FYNNEI. V lost 8 bases to trimming and J lost 4 bases, with 12 bases between them. This CDR3 is CASAEFWNQPQHF. CDR3 nucleotide sequence: TGTGCCAGCGCGGAATTTTGGAATCAGCCCCAGCATTTT.

The chain recombines TRBV6-6 with TRBJ1-5, with 7 bases identical to TRBD1. V was clipped by 7 bases and J by 9 bases; unmatched bases: 12. Per germline, CDR1 MNHNY and CDR2 SVGAGI (reference sequence). The CDR3 runs 14 residues. The CDR3 DNA follows: TGTGCCAGCATGATAAGACAGGGTAATACGCCCCAGCATTTT. Its translation is CASMIRQGNTPQHF.

The gene calls are TRBV30 and TRBJ1-2, with 8 bases fitting TRBD1. The CDR3 extends over 14 amino acids. Germline lookup yields CDR1 GTSNPN and CDR2 SVGIG (reference sequence). The ends lost 2 bases at V and 4 bases at J; junction bases unmatched: 6. CDR3 amino acids: CAWSPGGLPYGYTF. Here the CDR3 DNA reads TGTGCCTGGAGTCCAGGGGGCCTGCCCTATGGCTACACCTTC.

The rearrangement joins TRBV5-1 to TRBJ1-6; TRBD1 matches at 8 bases. The CDR3 consists of 16 residues. The germline CDR1 and CDR2 sequences are SGHRS and YFSETQ. The V segment lost 4 bases and the J segment 4 bases; nucleotides outside the gene matches: 7. The CDR3 sequence: CASSRDRKGYNSPLHF. The CDR3 DNA reads TGCGCCAGCAGCCGGGACAGGAAAGGGTATAATTCACCCCTCCACTTT.

This clone was recorded once. The rearrangement uses TRBV15 and TRBJ1-2; D is unresolved. There are 12 residues in the CDR3. Germline CDR1 reads LNHNV; CDR2 reads YYDKDF (reference sequence). V was cut by 0 bases and J by 8 bases, with 7 bases left in between. The CDR3: CATSRDPGGYTF. The CDR3 bases are TGTGCCACCAGCAGAGATCCGGGGGGCTACACCTTC.

The rearrangement joins TRBV29-1 to TRBJ1-2; D not certain. Between the trimmed V and J ends, which lost 7 bases and 4 bases, there was a span of 16 bases. CDR3 length equals 13 residues. Looked up from germline, CDR1 is SQVTM and CDR2 is ANQGSEA. Here the CDR3 reads CSAEEGSAYGYTF. In DNA, the CDR3 is TGCAGCGCCGAGGAGGGAAGTGCCTATGGCTACACCTTC.

The chain's CDR3 is CASSLVPALAGRTDTQYF. For the CDR3, the DNA is TGTGCCAGCAGCTTAGTCCCGGCTCTAGCGGGCCGCACAGATACGCAGTATTTT. The chain is built from TRBV7-8 and TRBJ2-3; TRBD2 matches at 8 bases. Trimming removed 1 base from V and 1 base from J; junction bases left unmatched: 10. CDR3 size: 18 residues. The germline V gene has CDR1 SGHVS and CDR2 FQNEAQ.

V usage is TRBV3-1 (or the pseudogene TRBV3-2) and J usage is TRBJ1-2; D is perhaps TRBD1 (6 bases). In germline, CDR1 is LGHDT, CDR2 YNNKEL (reference sequence). The CDR3 length is 17 residues. Trimming shortened V by 0 bases and J by 5 bases, and 19 bases separated the two germline ends. CDR3 protein: CASSQDQGTPVRYGYTF. CDR3 DNA sequence: TGTGCCAGCAGCCAAGATCAAGGGACACCCGTCCGATATGGCTACACCTTC.

This rearrangement joins TRBV19 to TRBJ2-2; D gene uncertain. V dropped 1 base and J dropped 2 bases, with 11 bases sitting between them. The CDR3 is 16 amino acids. Per germline, CDR1 LNHDA and CDR2 SQIVND (reference sequence). The CDR3 DNA reads as TGTGCCAGTAGTATAGTGGCAATAAGTAACACCGGGGAGCTGTTTTTT. Translation gives CASSIVAISNTGELFF.

The chain couples TRBV5-4 to TRBJ1-1; no reliable D call. V was clipped by 3 bases and J by 1 base, with 25 bases between them. The CDR3 totals 19 residues. Germline CDR1 is SGHNT and CDR2 is YYREEE (reference sequence). As DNA, the CDR3 is TGTGCCAGCAGCTCTTCCAGAGGCCAGGTCCGGGAGGAGAACACTGAAGCTTTCTTT. It yields the protein CASSSSRGQVREENTEAFF.

The chain combines TRBV7-9 with TRBJ2-7, with a weak D call TRBD1 (6 bases). V was cut by 6 bases and J by 1 base, with 16 bases left in between. Germline CDR1 reads SEHNR; CDR2 reads FQNEAQ (reference sequence). This CDR3 region has 15 residues. CDR3: CASSPAGALSYEQYF. In DNA, the CDR3 is TGTGCCAGCAGTCCCGCAGGGGCTTTGTCCTACGAGCAGTACTTC.